The next 5 T cell receptor beta chains were all read from a single sample in a study of T cell repertoires in cytomegalovirus infection. One entry per CDR3 protein, called by TCRdb with MiXCR from the reads. The sample yields about 220,000 distinct CDR3 sequences, less than 50% seen once. These receptors have no known antigen. Sequenced here: CD8+ T cells from cultured PBMCs, sampled from culture after CMV antigen stimulation. These receptors were collected from a human donor in good health (CMV status not recorded). Some clones in this sample may be carry-over from other donors' samples.

This clonotype was seen a few times. The genes are TRBV6-2 or TRBV6-3 and TRBJ2-1; 14 bases match TRBD2. J was trimmed by 4 bases and V by 5 bases; bases with no gene match: 13. Germline CDR1 is MNHEY and CDR2 is SVGEGT. The CDR3 sequence is 19 residues long. This chain's CDR3 is CASSTPGTSGRRGYNEQFF. CDR3 sequence (DNA): TGTGCCAGCAGTACCCCCGGGACTAGCGGGAGAAGGGGTTACAATGAGCAGTTCTTC.

This chain joins TRBV13 and TRBJ2-7; D unresolved. Germline CDR1 PRHDT, CDR2 FYEKMQ (reference sequence). V was pared by 6 bases and J by 2 bases, with 11 bases between. The CDR3 has 13 residues. Here the CDR3 DNA reads TGTGCCAGCAGAAGCGAGAACGCCTACGAGCAGTACTTC. It is translated as CASRSENAYEQYF.

This rearrangement joins TRBV4-2 to TRBJ2-1; 7 bases are shared with TRBD1. Germline assignment: CDR1 LGHNA and CDR2 YNFKEQ. This CDR3 is 15 amino acids long. After removal of 4 bases from V and 3 bases from J, the junction contained 6 bases not matched to a gene. The DNA of the CDR3 is TGTGCCAGCAGCCCCCCCAGGGGGTTCTACAATGAGCAGTTCTTC. It encodes CASSPPRGFYNEQFF.

The chain is built from TRBV30 and TRBJ2-2, with 9 bases matching TRBD2. Germline assignment: CDR1 GTSNPN and CDR2 SVGIG (reference sequence). The CDR3 runs 15 residues. Trimming removed 5 bases from V and 1 base from J; junction bases left unmatched: 5. The CDR3: CAWDLAGLNTGELFF. In DNA, the CDR3 is TGTGCCTGGGATCTAGCGGGATTGAACACCGGGGAGCTGTTTTTT.

This clonotype was counted between two and nine times. J is TRBJ2-2 and V is TRBV12-3 or TRBV12-4; possible D gene TRBD2, 5 bases. The CDR3 consists of 14 residues. Trimming stripped 6 bases from V and 7 bases from J, with 15 bases between. The CDR3 is CASSPDGKGGELFF. CDR3 nucleotide sequence: TGTGCCAGCAGCCCGGACGGGAAGGGCGGGGAGCTGTTTTTT.